This T cell receptor beta chain was recovered during a study of cytomegalovirus exposure and HLA in healthy donors. Study-level findings and limits: Accurate prediction of HLA-A and HLA-B alleles (for most subjects) was reportedly achieved from TCR beta sequences.

Both 60 Vbeta primers and 13 Jbeta primers went into the PCR. TCRdb's table, derived via immunoSEQ multiplex PCR, lists solely in-frame clones and lacks some. The sample has roughly 250,000 clones; 75% to 85% are singletons. The V and J ends lost 0 bases and 5 bases respectively, with 7 bases between them. CDR3 length: 14 residues. Looked up from germline, CDR1 is LGHNA and CDR2 is YNFKEQ. On this clone: The antigen is not known.

The sequence was collected from a girl aged 2-15 years in good health and CMV-seronegative. Sequences were obtained from PBMCs. The genes are TRBV4-2 and TRBJ1-4; D call uncertain. The CDR3 DNA reads as TGTGCCAGCAGCCAAGATCTCGAGAATGAAAAACTGTTTTTT. Its translation: CASSQDLENEKLFF.